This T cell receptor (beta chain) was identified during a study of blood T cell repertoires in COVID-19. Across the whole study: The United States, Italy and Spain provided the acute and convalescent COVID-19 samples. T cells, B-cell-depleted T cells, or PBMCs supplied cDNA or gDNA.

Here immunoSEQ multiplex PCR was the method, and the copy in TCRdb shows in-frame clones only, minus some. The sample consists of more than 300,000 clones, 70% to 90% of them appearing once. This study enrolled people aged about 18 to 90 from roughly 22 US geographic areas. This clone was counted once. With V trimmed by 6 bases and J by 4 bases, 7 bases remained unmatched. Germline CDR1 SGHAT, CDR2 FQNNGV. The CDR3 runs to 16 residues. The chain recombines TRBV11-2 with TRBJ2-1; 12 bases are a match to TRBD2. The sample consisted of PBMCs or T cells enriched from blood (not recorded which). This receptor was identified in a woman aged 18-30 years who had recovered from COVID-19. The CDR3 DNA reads TGTGCCAGCAGAAATATGACTAGCGGGGGATACAATGAGCAGTTCTTC. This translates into CASRNMTSGGYNEQFF.